Included here is one T cell receptor beta chain sequence, with context. Its antigen is not known. The data were obtained in a study of T cell responses to AZD1222 COVID-19 vaccine. The data were produced by immunoSEQ multiplex PCR, yet TCRdb's version contains in-frame clones alone and is incomplete. Counted here are approximately 91,000 clones, approximately 91% occurring once; the ten biggest clones make up more than 10%. The CDR3 totals 16 residues. Germline CDR1 MNHNY, CDR2 SVGAGI (reference sequence). The V and J ends lost 6 bases and 4 bases, in that order; junction bases with no gene match: 12. Study-wide points: Repertoire samples came only from after the peak T cell response.

This TCR came from an adult in good health. The genes are TRBV6-6 and TRBJ1-1, with 9 bases fitting TRBD1. The input for sequencing was peripheral blood, taken on day 0 of AZD1222 vaccination. The CDR3 nucleotides read TGTGCCAGCAGAATGACAGGGGGACAGGGAGGCACTGAAGCTTTCTTT. Its protein is CASRMTGGQGGTEAFF.